This note documents a single T cell receptor (beta chain) sequence. The protocol was immunoSEQ multiplex PCR, while the TCRdb copy is restricted to in-frame clones and leaves out a portion. The sample has about 20,000 clones, about 87% seen once. CDR1 is LNHDA and CDR2 is SQIVND in the germline V gene (reference sequence). Trimming left V 0 bases short and J 4 bases short, with 10 bases between. This CDR3 is built from 15 residues. The entry originates in a study of T cell changes during pregnancy in multiple sclerosis. This receptor was obtained from a female donor in good health, enrolled as a control in a pregnancy study. The specimen comprised CD8+ T cells from peripheral blood mononuclear cells, sampled in the third trimester of pregnancy. V usage is TRBV19 and J usage is TRBJ2-1; D gene uncertain. Here the CDR3 reads CASSIDAWAYNEQFF. The CDR3 DNA reads TGTGCCAGTAGTATAGACGCGTGGGCTTACAATGAGCAGTTCTTC.